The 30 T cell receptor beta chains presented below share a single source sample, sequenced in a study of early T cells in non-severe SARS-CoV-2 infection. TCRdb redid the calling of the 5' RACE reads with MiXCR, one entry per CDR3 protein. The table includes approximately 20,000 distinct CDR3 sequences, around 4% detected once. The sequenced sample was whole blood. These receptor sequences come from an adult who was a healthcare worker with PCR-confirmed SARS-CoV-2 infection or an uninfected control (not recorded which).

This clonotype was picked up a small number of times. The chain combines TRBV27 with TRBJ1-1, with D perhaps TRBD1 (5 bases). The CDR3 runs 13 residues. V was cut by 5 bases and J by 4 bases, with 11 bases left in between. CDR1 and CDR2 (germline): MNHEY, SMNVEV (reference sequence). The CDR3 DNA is TGTGCCAGCAGTCCCCAGGGCCGCACTGAAGCTTTCTTT. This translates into CASSPQGRTEAFF.

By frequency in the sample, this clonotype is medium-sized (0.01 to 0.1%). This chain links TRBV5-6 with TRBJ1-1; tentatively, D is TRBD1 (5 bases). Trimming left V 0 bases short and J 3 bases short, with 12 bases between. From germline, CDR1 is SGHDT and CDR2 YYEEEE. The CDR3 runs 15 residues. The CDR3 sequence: CASSLARGRYTEAFF. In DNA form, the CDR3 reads TGTGCCAGCAGCTTGGCGAGGGGCCGGTACACTGAAGCTTTCTTT.

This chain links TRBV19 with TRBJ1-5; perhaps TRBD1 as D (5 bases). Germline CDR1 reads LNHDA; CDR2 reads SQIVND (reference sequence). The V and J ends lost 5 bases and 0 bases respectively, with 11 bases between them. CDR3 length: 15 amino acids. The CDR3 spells CASSSHRYSNQPQHF. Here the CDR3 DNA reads TGTGCCAGTAGTTCACACAGGTATAGCAATCAGCCCCAGCATTTT.

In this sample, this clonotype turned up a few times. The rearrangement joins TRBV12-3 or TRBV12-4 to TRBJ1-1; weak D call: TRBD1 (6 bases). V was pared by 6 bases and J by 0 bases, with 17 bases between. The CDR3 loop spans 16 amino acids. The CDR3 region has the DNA TGTGCCAGCAGCCCCGGGGGGGCCCTAGTGAACACTGAAGCTTTCTTT. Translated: CASSPGGALVNTEAFF.

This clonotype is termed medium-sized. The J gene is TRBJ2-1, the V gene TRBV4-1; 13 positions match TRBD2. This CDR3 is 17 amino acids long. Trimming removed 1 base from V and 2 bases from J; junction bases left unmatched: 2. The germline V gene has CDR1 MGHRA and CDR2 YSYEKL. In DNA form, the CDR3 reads TGCGCCAGCAGCCAAGGACTAGCGGGGGGAACCTACAATGAGCAGTTCTTC. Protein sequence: CASSQGLAGGTYNEQFF.

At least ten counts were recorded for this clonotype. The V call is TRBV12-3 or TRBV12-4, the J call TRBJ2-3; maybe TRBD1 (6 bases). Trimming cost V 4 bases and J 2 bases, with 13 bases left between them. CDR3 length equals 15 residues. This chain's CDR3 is CASSSPGVYTDTQYF. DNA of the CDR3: TGTGCCAGCAGTTCCCCAGGGGTGTACACAGATACGCAGTATTTT.

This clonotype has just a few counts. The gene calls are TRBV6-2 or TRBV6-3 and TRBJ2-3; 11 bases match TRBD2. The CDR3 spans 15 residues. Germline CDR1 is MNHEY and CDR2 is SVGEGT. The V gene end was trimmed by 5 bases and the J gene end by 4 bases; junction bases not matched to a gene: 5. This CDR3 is CASSNSGGAADTQYF. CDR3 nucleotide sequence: TGTGCCAGCAGTAATAGCGGGGGGGCGGCAGATACGCAGTATTTT.

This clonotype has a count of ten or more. The CDR3 DNA follows: TGTGCCAGCAGCCTCTACCGGAACGAGCAGTACTTC. Translated: CASSLYRNEQYF. The gene calls are TRBV11-2 and TRBJ2-7; D is unclear. V was shortened by 5 bases and J by 5 bases, with 10 bases between the two germline ends. CDR1 and CDR2 (germline): SGHAT, FQNNGV. CDR3 length: 12 residues.

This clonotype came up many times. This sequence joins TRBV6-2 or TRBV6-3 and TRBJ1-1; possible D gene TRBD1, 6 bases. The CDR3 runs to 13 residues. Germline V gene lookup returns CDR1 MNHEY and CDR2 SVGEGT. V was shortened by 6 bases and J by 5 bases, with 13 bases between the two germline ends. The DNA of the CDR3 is TGTGCCAGCAGCCCAACAGGGTGGACTGAAGCTTTCTTT. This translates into CASSPTGWTEAFF.

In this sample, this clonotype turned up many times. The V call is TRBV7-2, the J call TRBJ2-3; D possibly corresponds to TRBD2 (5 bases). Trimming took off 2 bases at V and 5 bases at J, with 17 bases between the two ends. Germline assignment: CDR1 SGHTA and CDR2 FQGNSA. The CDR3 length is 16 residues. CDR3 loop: CASSLTGGGWGDTQYF. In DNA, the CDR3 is TGTGCCAGCAGCTTAACTGGCGGCGGGTGGGGAGATACGCAGTATTTT.

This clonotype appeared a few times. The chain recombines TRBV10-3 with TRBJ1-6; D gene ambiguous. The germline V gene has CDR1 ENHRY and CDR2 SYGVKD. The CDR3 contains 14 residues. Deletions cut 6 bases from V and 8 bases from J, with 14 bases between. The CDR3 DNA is TGTGCCATCAGAGAGGGATTAGCGGATTCACCCCTCCACTTT. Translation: CAIREGLADSPLHF.

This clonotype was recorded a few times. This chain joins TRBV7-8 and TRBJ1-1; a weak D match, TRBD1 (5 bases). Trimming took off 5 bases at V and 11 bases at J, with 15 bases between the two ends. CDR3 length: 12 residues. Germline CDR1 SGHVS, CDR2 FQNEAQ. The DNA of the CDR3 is TGTGCCAGCAGCCTCGGGGTCGAGGGGGCTTTCTTT. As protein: CASSLGVEGAFF. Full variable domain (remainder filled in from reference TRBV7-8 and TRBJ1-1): GAGVSQSPRYKVAKRGQDVALRCDPISGHVSLFWYQQALGQGPEFLTYFQNEAQLDKSGLPSDRFFAERPEGSVSTLKIQRTQQEDSAVYLCASSLGVEGAFFGQGTRLTVV.

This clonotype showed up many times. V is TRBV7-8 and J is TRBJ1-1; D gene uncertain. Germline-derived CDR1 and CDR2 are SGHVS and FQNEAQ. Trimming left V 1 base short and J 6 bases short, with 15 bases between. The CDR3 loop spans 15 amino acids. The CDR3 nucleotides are TGTGCCAGCAGCTTAGGACTATCGGGTATAGCTGAAGCTTTCTTT. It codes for CASSLGLSGIAEAFF.

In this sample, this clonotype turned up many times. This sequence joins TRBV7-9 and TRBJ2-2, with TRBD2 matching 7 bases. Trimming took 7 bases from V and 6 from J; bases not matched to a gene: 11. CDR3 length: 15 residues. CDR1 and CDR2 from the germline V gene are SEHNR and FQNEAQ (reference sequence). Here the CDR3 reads CASNVHSTSAGELFF. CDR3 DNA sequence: TGTGCCAGCAACGTCCATAGTACTAGCGCCGGGGAGCTGTTTTTT.

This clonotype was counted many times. The CDR3 bases are TGCGCCAGCAGCCTGACAACGAACACTGAAGCTTTCTTT. Translated: CASSLTTNTEAFF. V and J are TRBV5-1 and TRBJ1-1; D remains unclear. Trimming took off 4 bases at V and 1 base at J, with 8 bases between the two ends. Germline assignment: CDR1 SGHRS and CDR2 YFSETQ. The CDR3 loop spans 13 amino acids.

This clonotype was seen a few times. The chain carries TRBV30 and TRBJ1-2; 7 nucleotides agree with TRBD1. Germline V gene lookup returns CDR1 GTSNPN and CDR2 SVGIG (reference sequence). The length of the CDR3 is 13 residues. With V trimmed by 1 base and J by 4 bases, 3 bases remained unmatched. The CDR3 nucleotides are TGTGCCTGGAGTGACAGGGGTCCCTATGGCTACACCTTC. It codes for CAWSDRGPYGYTF.

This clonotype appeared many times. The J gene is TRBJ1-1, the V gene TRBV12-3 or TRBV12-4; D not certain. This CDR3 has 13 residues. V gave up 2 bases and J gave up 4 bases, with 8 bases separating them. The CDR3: CASSLQKATEAFF. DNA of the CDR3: TGTGCCAGCAGTTTACAAAAGGCCACTGAAGCTTTCTTT.

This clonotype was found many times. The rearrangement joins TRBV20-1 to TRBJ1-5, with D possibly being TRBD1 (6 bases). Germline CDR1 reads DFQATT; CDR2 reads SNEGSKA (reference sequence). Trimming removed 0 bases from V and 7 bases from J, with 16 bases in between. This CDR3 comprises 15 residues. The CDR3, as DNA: TGCAGTGCTAGAGATTTTAGGACAGTCGACCAGCCCCAGCATTTT. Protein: CSARDFRTVDQPQHF.

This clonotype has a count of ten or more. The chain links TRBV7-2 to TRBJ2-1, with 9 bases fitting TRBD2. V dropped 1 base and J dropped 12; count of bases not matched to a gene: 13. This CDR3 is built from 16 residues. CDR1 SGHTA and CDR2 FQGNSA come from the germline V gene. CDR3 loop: CASSLDPAGGLLRQFF. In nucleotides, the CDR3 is TGTGCCAGCAGCTTAGATCCAGCGGGGGGTCTGCTCCGGCAGTTCTTC.

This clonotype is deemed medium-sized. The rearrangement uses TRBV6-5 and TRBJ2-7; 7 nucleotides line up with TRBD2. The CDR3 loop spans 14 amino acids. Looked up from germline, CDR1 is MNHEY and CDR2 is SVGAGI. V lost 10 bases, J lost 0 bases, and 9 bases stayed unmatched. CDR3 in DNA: TGTGCCACCTCACTGGGGGGGAGCTCCTACGAGCAGTACTTC. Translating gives CATSLGGSSYEQYF.

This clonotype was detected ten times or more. CDR3 in DNA: TGTGCCAGCAGTCACGACACAGATACGCAGTATTTT. Translating it yields CASSHDTDTQYF. J is TRBJ2-3 and V is TRBV11-2; unclear D gene. This CDR3 comprises 12 residues. V was cut by 6 bases and J by 2 bases, with 6 bases left in between. CDR1 is SGHAT and CDR2 is FQNNGV in the germline V gene.

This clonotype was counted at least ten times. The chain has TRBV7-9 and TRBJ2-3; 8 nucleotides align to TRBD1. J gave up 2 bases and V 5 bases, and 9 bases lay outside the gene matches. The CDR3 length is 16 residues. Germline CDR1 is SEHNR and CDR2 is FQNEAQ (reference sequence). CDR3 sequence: CASSAADRGYTDTQYF. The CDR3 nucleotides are TGTGCCAGCAGCGCCGCAGACAGGGGTTACACAGATACGCAGTATTTT.

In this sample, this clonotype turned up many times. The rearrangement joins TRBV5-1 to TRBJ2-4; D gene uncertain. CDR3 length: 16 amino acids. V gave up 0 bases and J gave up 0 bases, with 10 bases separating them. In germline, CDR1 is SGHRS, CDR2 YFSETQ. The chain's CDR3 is CASSLVGTLAKNIQYF. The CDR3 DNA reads TGCGCCAGCAGCTTGGTTGGCACCCTAGCCAAAAACATTCAGTACTTC.

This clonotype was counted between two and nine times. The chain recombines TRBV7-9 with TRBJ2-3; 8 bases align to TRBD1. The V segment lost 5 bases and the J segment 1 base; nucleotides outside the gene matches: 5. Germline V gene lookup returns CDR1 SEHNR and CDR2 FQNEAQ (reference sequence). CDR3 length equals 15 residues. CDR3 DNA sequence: TGTGCCAGCAGCGGCAGGGGGCGCGGCACAGATACGCAGTATTTT. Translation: CASSGRGRGTDTQYF.

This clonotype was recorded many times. CDR3 bases: TGTGCCAGCAGCTTATTTACACAGGGGGCAGATACGCAGTATTTT. Residues: CASSLFTQGADTQYF. V and J are TRBV7-8 and TRBJ2-3; 8 nucleotides agree with TRBD1. Trimming cost V 2 bases and J 4 bases; bases outside gene matches: 5. The CDR3 extends over 15 amino acids. In germline, CDR1 is SGHVS, CDR2 FQNEAQ.

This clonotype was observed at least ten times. CDR3 in amino acids: CASSLKGPGNNEQFF. In nucleotides, the CDR3 is TGTGCCAGCAGCTTAAAAGGGCCCGGCAACAATGAGCAGTTCTTC. The chain links TRBV7-3 to TRBJ2-1; D gene unclear. Germline CDR1 SGHTA, CDR2 FQGTGA. The CDR3 covers 15 residues. V lost 1 base and J lost 5, with 12 bases in between.

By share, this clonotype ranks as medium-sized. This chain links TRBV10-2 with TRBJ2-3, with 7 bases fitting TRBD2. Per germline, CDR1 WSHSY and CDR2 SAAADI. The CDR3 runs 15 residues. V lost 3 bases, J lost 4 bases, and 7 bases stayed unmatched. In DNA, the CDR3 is TGCGCCAGCAGTGAAAGCGGGGTGGGGCCAGATACGCAGTATTTT. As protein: CASSESGVGPDTQYF.

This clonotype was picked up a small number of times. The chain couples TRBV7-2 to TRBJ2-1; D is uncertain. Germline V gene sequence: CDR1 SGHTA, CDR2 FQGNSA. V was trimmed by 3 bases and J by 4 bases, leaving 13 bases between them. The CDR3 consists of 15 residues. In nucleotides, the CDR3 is TGTGCCAGCAGCTTCCACATTTTCAGATACAATGAGCAGTTCTTC. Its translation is CASSFHIFRYNEQFF.

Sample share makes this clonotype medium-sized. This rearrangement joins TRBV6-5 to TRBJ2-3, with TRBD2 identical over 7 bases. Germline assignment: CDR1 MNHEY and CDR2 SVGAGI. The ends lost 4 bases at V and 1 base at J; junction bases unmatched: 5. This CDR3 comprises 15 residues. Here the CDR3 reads CASSWGTSGTDTQYF. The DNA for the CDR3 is TGTGCCAGCAGTTGGGGAACTAGCGGCACAGATACGCAGTATTTT.

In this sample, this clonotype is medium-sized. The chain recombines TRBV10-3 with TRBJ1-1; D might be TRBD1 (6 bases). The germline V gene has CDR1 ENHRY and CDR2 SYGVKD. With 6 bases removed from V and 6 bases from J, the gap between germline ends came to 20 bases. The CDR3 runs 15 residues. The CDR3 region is CAIRAGTQGIAEAFF. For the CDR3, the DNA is TGTGCCATCAGGGCCGGGACACAAGGGATCGCTGAAGCTTTCTTT.